The 11 T cell receptor beta chains below were found in one sample sequenced in a study of identical twins. Each CDR3 protein gets one entry after TCRdb re-called the 5' RACE reads with MiXCR. The sample records more than 1.5 million distinct CDR3 sequences, about 30% being singletons. Material for sequencing was cord blood. The receptors were sampled from a newborn girl in good health.

In the case of this clonotype: Germline and junction disagree at one end, which may indicate a read error. V gene TRBV11-2 combines with J gene TRBJ2-1; 8 bases match TRBD2. This CDR3 has 17 residues. The germline CDR1 and CDR2 sequences are SGHAT and FQNNGV. CDR3 amino acids: CTSSLWLAGGYNDEQFF. CDR3 DNA: TGTACCAGCAGCCTCTGGCTGGCGGGGGGATACAATGACGAGCAGTTCTTC.

The chain links TRBV7-6 to TRBJ1-2; D gene ambiguous. V was pared by 1 base and J by 4 bases, with 7 bases between. The CDR3 consists of 13 residues. CDR1 and CDR2 from the germline V gene are SGHVS and FNYEAQ. The DNA of the CDR3 is TGTGCCAGCAGCTTAGAACCGAGCTATGGCTACACCTTC. This codes for CASSLEPSYGYTF.

About this clonotype: One junction end disagrees with the germline gene, perhaps due to a read error. V usage is TRBV4-1 and J usage is TRBJ1-2, with D unresolved. This CDR3 has 13 residues. CDR1 MGHRA and CDR2 YSYEKL come from the germline V gene. The CDR3 is CASSQGSTYGHTF. CDR3 coding DNA: TGCGCCAGCAGCCAGGGTAGCACCTATGGCCACACCTTC.

This clonotype was detected a few times. J is TRBJ2-5 and V is TRBV7-2; 10 bases are a match to TRBD1. Germline-derived CDR1 and CDR2 are SGHTA and FQGNSA. J was trimmed by 0 bases and V by 5 bases; bases with no gene match: 3. The CDR3 runs to 15 residues. CDR3 loop: CASSTDRGYQETQYF. CDR3 DNA: TGTGCCAGCAGCACGGACAGGGGGTACCAAGAGACCCAGTACTTC.

In this sample, this clonotype turned up many times. The chain carries TRBV13 and TRBJ1-2; D is unclear. The V gene's germline CDR1 is PRHDT and CDR2 FYEKMQ (reference sequence). The CDR3 is 12 amino acids. V was shortened by 6 bases and J by 12 bases, with 17 bases between the two germline ends. CDR3 sequence (DNA): TGTGCCAGCAGTAATGACGCAAGCAGAAACACCTTC. It yields the protein CASSNDASRNTF.

The chain recombines TRBV4-2 with TRBJ2-7; D remains unclear. Germline V lookup: CDR1 LGHNA, CDR2 YNFKEQ. With 0 bases removed from V and 0 bases from J, the gap between germline ends came to 12 bases. There are 16 residues in the CDR3. CDR3 in DNA: TGTGCCAGCAGCCAAGACACGGGCGGTAGCTCCTACGAGCAGTACTTC. Translating it yields CASSQDTGGSSYEQYF.

This clonotype was found once. The chain joins TRBV5-1 to TRBJ2-3; tentative D call: TRBD2 (5 bases). Trimming pared 4 bases from V and 4 bases from J, leaving 13 bases between. Per germline, CDR1 SGHRS and CDR2 YFSETQ. The CDR3 covers 14 residues. This chain's CDR3 is CASSPAGYADTQYF. In DNA, the CDR3 is TGCGCCAGCAGCCCGGCGGGTTATGCAGATACGCAGTATTTT. The variable domain in full, completed from reference TRBV5-1 and TRBJ2-3, reads KAGVTQTPRYLIKTRGQQVTLSCSPISGHRSVSWYQQTPGQGLQFLFEYFSETQRNKGNFPGRFSGRQFSNSRSEMNVSTLELGDSALYLCASSPAGYADTQYFGPGTRLTVL.

The V gene is TRBV30, the J gene TRBJ2-4, with 9 bases identical to TRBD2. Judging by the DNA end, TRBJ2-5 fits better; the J call may be wrong. The germline V gene encodes CDR1 GTSNPN and CDR2 SVGIG (reference sequence). This CDR3 has 12 residues. CDR3 coding DNA: TGTGCCTGGACTAGCGGGGTGAAGACCCAGTACTTC. Residues: CAWTSGVKTQYF.

This clonotype was seen a few times. The chain is built from TRBV2 and TRBJ2-7, with a possible D match to TRBD2 (6 bases). Per the germline V gene, CDR1 is SNHLY and CDR2 is FYNNEI. There are 12 residues in the CDR3. The germline V and J ends were trimmed by 8 bases and 0 bases, with 8 bases remaining between them. CDR3 loop: CASDGSSYEQYF. The CDR3 DNA follows: TGTGCCAGCGACGGGAGCTCCTACGAGCAGTACTTC.

This clonotype was seen more than once but under ten times. This chain joins TRBV6-5 and TRBJ2-3; no reliable D call. The CDR3 totals 14 residues. In germline, CDR1 is MNHEY, CDR2 SVGAGI. V was pared by 0 bases and J by 4 bases, with 8 bases between. The CDR3, as DNA: TGTGCCAGCAGTTACTCGAAGGTTTCAGATACGCAGTATTTT. It codes for CASSYSKVSDTQYF.

The genes are TRBV3-1 and TRBJ2-7; weak D call: TRBD2 (6 bases). The germline V gene encodes CDR1 LGHDT and CDR2 YNNKEL (reference sequence). The CDR3 extends over 14 amino acids. The V and J ends lost 1 base and 1 base respectively, with 8 bases between them. CDR3 amino acids: CASSQVAASYEQYF. The CDR3 nucleotides are TGTGCCAGCAGCCAAGTAGCGGCATCCTACGAGCAGTACTTC.